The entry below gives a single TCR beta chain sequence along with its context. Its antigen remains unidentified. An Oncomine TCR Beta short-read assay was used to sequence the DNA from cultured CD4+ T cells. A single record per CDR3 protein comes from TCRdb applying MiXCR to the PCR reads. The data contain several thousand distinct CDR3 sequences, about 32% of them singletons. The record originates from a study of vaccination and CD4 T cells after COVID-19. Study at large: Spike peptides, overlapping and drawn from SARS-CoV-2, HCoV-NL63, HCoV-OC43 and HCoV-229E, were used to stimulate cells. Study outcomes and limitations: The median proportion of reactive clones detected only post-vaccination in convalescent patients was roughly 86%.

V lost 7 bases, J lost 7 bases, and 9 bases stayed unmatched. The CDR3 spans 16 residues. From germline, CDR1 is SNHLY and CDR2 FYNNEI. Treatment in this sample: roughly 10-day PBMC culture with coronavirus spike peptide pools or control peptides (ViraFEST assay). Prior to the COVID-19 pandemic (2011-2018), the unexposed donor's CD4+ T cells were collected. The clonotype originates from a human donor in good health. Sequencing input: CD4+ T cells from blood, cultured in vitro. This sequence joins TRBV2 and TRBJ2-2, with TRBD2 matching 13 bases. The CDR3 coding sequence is TGTGCCAGCACCCCGGGACTAGCGGGACGCAGCGGGGAGCTGTTTTTT. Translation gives CASTPGLAGRSGELFF.